Presented here are 5 T cell receptor beta chains from one specimen sequenced in a study of control samples from healthy donors and cancer patients. The data were produced by immunoSEQ multiplex PCR, yet TCRdb's version contains in-frame clones alone and is incomplete. The table records about 120,000 clones, about 93% of them present only once. The source material was blood. The source of these receptors is a man aged 25 to 40 in good health.

This clone has a handful of counts. This chain connects TRBV19 to TRBJ1-5; D not certain. The V and J ends lost 6 bases and 0 bases respectively, with 12 bases between them. Germline CDR1 reads LNHDA; CDR2 reads SQIVND (reference sequence). The CDR3 totals 15 residues. CDR3 sequence (DNA): TGTGCCAGTAGCCCCCGCGGAGCTAGCAATCAGCCCCAGCATTTT. Translating gives CASSPRGASNQPQHF.

The chain links TRBV2 to TRBJ2-3; TRBD2 aligns across 13 bases. V was clipped by 5 bases and J by 0 bases; unmatched bases: 11. Germline assignment: CDR1 SNHLY and CDR2 FYNNEI. The CDR3 runs 19 residues. The CDR3, as DNA: TGTGCCAGCAGTACGACCGGGACTAGCGGGGTAAAAAGCACAGATACGCAGTATTTT. It encodes CASSTTGTSGVKSTDTQYF.

The DNA of the CDR3 is TGTGCCACCAGCAGACGGGGCTCTGGGGCCAACGTCCTGACTTTC. Its translation: CATSRRGSGANVLTF. J is TRBJ2-6 and V is TRBV15; weak D call: TRBD2 (5 bases). V lost 2 bases, J lost 0 bases, and 5 bases lay in between. This CDR3 contains 15 residues. CDR1 is LNHNV, CDR2 YYDKDF, per germline (reference sequence).

Written as DNA, the CDR3 is TGTGCCAGCAGCCCAGGGGCTTCAGATACGCAGTATTTT. It specifies CASSPGASDTQYF. The chain has TRBV7-9 and TRBJ2-3, with D perhaps TRBD1 (6 bases). The CDR3 extends over 13 amino acids. V lost 5 bases and J 4 bases, leaving 10 bases between the germline ends. Germline V gene data show CDR1 as SEHNR and CDR2 as FQNEAQ (reference sequence).

The rearrangement links TRBV6-5 to TRBJ1-6; no definite D call. CDR3 length: 14 amino acids. The germline V gene encodes CDR1 MNHEY and CDR2 SVGAGI. Trimming removed 10 bases from V and 0 bases from J, with 10 bases in between. The CDR3 here is CATGLSSYNSPLHF. CDR3 DNA sequence: TGTGCCACCGGTCTTAGCTCCTATAATTCACCCCTCCACTTT.